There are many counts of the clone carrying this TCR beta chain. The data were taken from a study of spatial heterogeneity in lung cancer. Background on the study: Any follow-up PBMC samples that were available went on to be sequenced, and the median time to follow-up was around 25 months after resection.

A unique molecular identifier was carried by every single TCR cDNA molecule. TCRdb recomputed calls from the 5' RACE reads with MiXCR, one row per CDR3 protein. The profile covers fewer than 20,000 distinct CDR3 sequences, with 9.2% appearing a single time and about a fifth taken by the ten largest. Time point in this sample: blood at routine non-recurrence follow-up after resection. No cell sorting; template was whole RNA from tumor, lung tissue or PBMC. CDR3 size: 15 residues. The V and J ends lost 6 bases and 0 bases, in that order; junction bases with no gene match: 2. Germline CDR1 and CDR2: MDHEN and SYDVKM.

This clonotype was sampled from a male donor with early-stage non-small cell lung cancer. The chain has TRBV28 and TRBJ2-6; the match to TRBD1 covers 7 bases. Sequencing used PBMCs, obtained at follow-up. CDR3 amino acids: CASSSGGSGANVLTF. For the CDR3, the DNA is TGTGCCAGCAGCTCAGGGGGCTCTGGGGCCAACGTCCTGACTTTC.